Listed below are T cell receptor beta chains from one sample, sequenced in a study of CD8+ T cells in alopecia areata. Profiled with immunoSEQ multiplex PCR; TCRdb holds only in-frame clones, not every one. The sample comprises approximately 140,000 clones, 75% to 90% of which are singletons, and roughly 16% rests with the top ten. Material: CD8+ T cells sorted from blood, obtained at week 0. Every receptor here comes from a human donor with alopecia areata. Each CDR3 is given with its conserved first and last residue. D genes are given only for firm matches. The size field is filled for only some rows; it gives once, few, many or a size class.

V: TRBV29-1; D: TRBD2; size: few; J: TRBJ2-7; CDR3: CSVGGITPTSGPYEQYF; DNA: TGCAGCGTTGGAGGCATAACCCCGACTAGCGGACCCTACGAGCAGTACTTC
V: TRBV27; D: TRBD2; size: NA; J: TRBJ2-3; CDR3: CASSPPLAGVRTDTQYF; DNA: TGTGCCAGCAGTCCTCCCCTAGCGGGGGTAAGAACAGATACGCAGTATTTT
V: TRBV30; D: NA; size: NA; J: TRBJ1-1; CDR3: CAWSWMNTEAFF; DNA: TGTGCCTGGAGTTGGATGAACACTGAAGCTTTCTTT
V: TRBV9; D: NA; size: NA; J: TRBJ1-2; CDR3: CASSADSGGYTF; DNA: TGTGCCAGCAGCGCAGACAGTGGAGGCTACACCTTC
V: TRBV5-4; D: TRBD1; size: NA; J: TRBJ2-1; CDR3: CASSHGQGARDEQFF; DNA: TGTGCCAGCAGCCATGGACAGGGGGCGCGCGATGAGCAGTTCTTC
V: TRBV29-1; D: NA; size: NA; J: TRBJ2-2; CDR3: CSVLTVNTGELFF; DNA: TGCAGCGTTCTGACAGTAAACACCGGGGAGCTGTTTTTT
V: TRBV5-5; D: TRBD1; size: NA; J: TRBJ2-1; CDR3: CASKDRLSSYNEQFF; DNA: TGTGCCAGCAAGGACAGGTTGAGCTCCTACAATGAGCAGTTCTTC
V: TRBV25-1; D: NA; size: NA; J: TRBJ2-7; CDR3: CASSINHGYEQYF; DNA: TGTGCCAGCAGTATAAACCACGGCTACGAGCAGTACTTC
V: TRBV10-2; D: NA; size: NA; J: TRBJ2-2; CDR3: CASNEVTGELFF; DNA: TGCGCCAGCAATGAAGTAACCGGGGAGCTGTTTTTT
V: TRBV5-4; D: NA; size: NA; J: TRBJ2-7; CDR3: CASSSGLSSGHYEQYF; DNA: TGTGCCAGCAGCTCCGGGCTTAGCAGCGGGCACTACGAGCAGTACTTC
V: TRBV29-1; D: TRBD1; size: NA; J: TRBJ2-1; CDR3: CSVEERDSYNEQFF; DNA: TGCAGCGTTGAAGAAAGGGACAGCTACAATGAGCAGTTCTTC
V: TRBV18; D: NA; size: few; J: TRBJ2-7; CDR3: CASSPRTRTYEQYF; DNA: TGTGCCAGCTCACCACGGACCCGAACCTACGAGCAGTACTTC
V: TRBV27; D: NA; size: NA; J: TRBJ1-5; CDR3: CASSLDTYSNQPQHF; DNA: TGTGCCAGCAGTTTAGACACCTACAGCAATCAGCCCCAGCATTTT
V: TRBV4-2; D: NA; size: NA; J: TRBJ2-1; CDR3: CASSQGLEYSYNEQFF; DNA: TGTGCCAGCAGCCAGGGGCTCGAGTACTCCTACAATGAGCAGTTCTTC
V: TRBV5-1; D: NA; size: NA; J: TRBJ2-7; CDR3: CASSLTANEQYF; DNA: TGCGCCAGCAGCTTAACGGCCAACGAGCAGTACTTC
V: TRBV7-9; D: TRBD2; size: NA; J: TRBJ2-7; CDR3: CASSLSLAGFYEQYF; DNA: TGTGCCAGCAGCTTGTCTCTAGCGGGATTTTACGAGCAGTACTTC
V: TRBV10-3; D: TRBD1; size: NA; J: TRBJ2-1; CDR3: CAISEGTVDEQFF; DNA: TGTGCCATCAGTGAGGGGACAGTGGATGAGCAGTTCTTC
V: TRBV27; D: NA; size: NA; J: TRBJ1-1; CDR3: CASTDGLNTEAFF; DNA: TGTGCCAGCACCGACGGATTGAACACTGAAGCTTTCTTT
V: TRBV7-8; D: TRBD2; size: NA; J: TRBJ2-7; CDR3: CASSFRREGRYEQYF; DNA: TGTGCCAGCAGCTTTCGGCGGGAGGGCCGCTACGAGCAGTACTTC
V: TRBV14; D: TRBD1; size: NA; J: TRBJ2-7; CDR3: CASSLQGSYEQYF; DNA: TGTGCCAGCAGTCTACAGGGGTCCTACGAGCAGTACTTC
V: TRBV5-1; D: TRBD2; size: NA; J: TRBJ2-1; CDR3: CASSSLGLTSGSSHNEQFF; DNA: TGCGCCAGCAGCTCCCTGGGGCTTACTAGCGGGAGTTCACACAATGAGCAGTTCTTC
V: TRBV9; D: NA; size: NA; J: TRBJ2-7; CDR3: CASSASGDYEQYF; DNA: TGTGCCAGCAGCGCAAGTGGGGACTACGAGCAGTACTTC
V: TRBV6-4; D: TRBD2; size: medium-sized; J: TRBJ2-2; CDR3: CASSDGGDTGELFF; DNA: TGTGCCAGCAGTGACGGGGGGGACACCGGGGAGCTGTTTTTT
V: TRBV29-1; D: NA; size: NA; J: TRBJ2-7; CDR3: CSVAHPKRESYEQYF; DNA: TGCAGCGTTGCACACCCCAAGAGGGAATCCTACGAGCAGTACTTC
V: TRBV29-1; D: NA; size: NA; J: TRBJ2-1; CDR3: CSVTGSREAIYNEQFF; DNA: TGCAGCGTGACAGGGTCGCGGGAGGCGATTTACAATGAGCAGTTCTTC